This passage covers 10 T cell receptor beta chains from one sample sequenced in a study of blood T cell repertoires in COVID-19. Profiled with immunoSEQ multiplex PCR; TCRdb holds only in-frame clones, not every one. Altogether over 150,000 clones are present, approximately 85% being singletons, with the ten largest covering about 6.9%. Sample: peripheral blood. These TCRs come from a man older than 75 with COVID-19, enrolled during active disease.

The chain joins TRBV5-1 to TRBJ1-1; 7 positions agree with TRBD1. V lost 4 bases to trimming and J lost 0 bases; unmatched junction nucleotides: 6. This CDR3 is built from 15 residues. Germline V CDR1 and CDR2: SGHRS, YFSETQ. For the CDR3, the DNA is TGCGCCAGCAGCGCACAGGGGCCCATGAACACTGAAGCTTTCTTT. Protein: CASSAQGPMNTEAFF.

This clone was detected only a few times. The genes are TRBV5-1 and TRBJ1-4; D remains unclear. The CDR3 runs to 13 residues. Trimming removed 4 bases at V and 14 bases at J, with 18 bases between. CDR1 is SGHRS, CDR2 YFSETQ, per germline. The CDR3 loop is CASSDNTVAGLFF. CDR3 nucleotide sequence: TGCGCCAGCAGCGACAATACGGTAGCGGGGCTGTTTTTT.

With regard to this clone: The junction and the germline gene differ at one end; a read error may be behind it. This chain links TRBV29-1 with TRBJ1-2; 7 positions match TRBD1. The length of the CDR3 is 14 residues. CDR1 is SQVTM and CDR2 is ANQGSEA in the germline V gene. CDR3 residues: CSVEGTVSNYGYTF. The DNA of the CDR3 is TGCAGCGTAGAAGGGACAGTCAGTAACTATGGCTACACCTTC.

This CDR3 is CASSLDRVGYYGYTF. CDR3 DNA sequence: TGCGCCAGCAGCTTGGACAGGGTAGGATACTATGGCTACACCTTC. This chain uses TRBV5-1 with TRBJ1-2, with D possibly matching TRBD1 (6 bases). Between the trimmed V and J ends, which lost 0 bases and 3 bases, there was a span of 12 bases. The germline CDR1 and CDR2 sequences are SGHRS and YFSETQ. There are 15 residues in the CDR3.

The chain has TRBV2 and TRBJ1-5; D uncertain. The germline V gene encodes CDR1 SNHLY and CDR2 FYNNEI. Trimming removed 2 bases at V and 6 bases at J, with 11 bases between. This CDR3 has 14 residues. CDR3 amino acids: CASSEKVLAQPQHF. The CDR3 nucleotides are TGTGCCAGCAGTGAAAAAGTCCTAGCTCAGCCCCAGCATTTT. Full variable domain (remainder filled in from reference TRBV2 and TRBJ1-5): EPEVTQTPSHQVTQMGQEVILRCVPISNHLYFYWYRQILGQKVEFLVSFYNNEISEKSEIFDDQFSVERPDGSNFTLKIRSTKLEDSAMYFCASSEKVLAQPQHFGDGTRLSIL.

The chain combines TRBV7-9 with TRBJ1-4, with D hard to call. The length of the CDR3 is 16 residues. Germline CDR1 is SEHNR and CDR2 is FQNEAQ (reference sequence). V lost 5 bases to trimming and J lost 8 bases, with 21 bases between them. CDR3 in DNA: TGTGCCAGCAGCGGGCTACAGACCCCGAGGGAGGAAAAACTGTTTTTT. This codes for CASSGLQTPREEKLFF.

The chain links TRBV20-1 to TRBJ2-2; D gene unclear. The length of the CDR3 is 11 residues. Germline V gene data show CDR1 as DFQATT and CDR2 as SNEGSKA (reference sequence). Between the trimmed V and J ends, which lost 6 bases and 2 bases, there was a span of 4 bases. CDR3 nucleotide sequence: TGCAGTGCGCGTAACACCGGGGAGCTGTTTTTT. Its protein is CSARNTGELFF.

The chain uses TRBV9 and TRBJ2-5; D is ambiguous. CDR1 and CDR2 from the germline V gene are SGDLS and YYNGEE. The CDR3 sequence is 15 residues long. V lost 0 bases and J 5 bases, leaving 14 bases between the germline ends. The CDR3 DNA reads as TGTGCCAGCAGCGTAGGAAATAAGGAGCCCGAGACCCAGTACTTC. Translating gives CASSVGNKEPETQYF.

The chain has TRBV27 and TRBJ1-5; maybe TRBD1 (6 bases). Per the germline V gene, CDR1 is MNHEY and CDR2 is SMNVEV (reference sequence). V was trimmed by 6 bases and J by 7 bases, leaving 19 bases between them. The CDR3 loop spans 15 amino acids. The DNA of the CDR3 is TGTGCCAGCAGCCAAAAAGAGACAGGAGCCCAGCCCCAGCATTTT. Translation gives CASSQKETGAQPQHF.

This rearrangement joins TRBV5-4 to TRBJ1-4; 9 bases are shared with TRBD1. The CDR3 runs 15 residues. Germline V gene sequence: CDR1 SGHNT, CDR2 YYREEE (reference sequence). The V and J ends lost 3 bases and 10 bases, in that order; junction bases with no gene match: 10. CDR3 nucleotides: TGTGCCAGCAGCTCCAACACAGGGGGCACCGGAAAACTGTTTTTT. Translating gives CASSSNTGGTGKLFF.